This note documents a single T cell receptor (beta chain) sequence. This sample stems from a study of blood T cells in healthy people across ages. The authors ran a second PCR of roughly 6 to 12 cycles using a sample-barcoded 5' primer and a J-beta primer mix. MiXCR, applied by TCRdb to the 5' RACE reads, yields one record per CDR3 protein. Of more than 800,000 distinct CDR3 sequences listed, 29% are singletons. V was clipped by 11 bases and J by 0 bases, with 17 bases between them. The CDR3 totals 16 residues. In germline, CDR1 is SSHAT, CDR2 FNYEAQ (reference sequence). This sequence joins TRBV7-7 and TRBJ1-6; possible D gene TRBD1, 5 bases. Input material: blood. This TCR derives from a woman older than 75 in good health. The CDR3 DNA follows: TGTGCCCCGGGACCAGCTCCAAGCTCCTATAATTCACCCCTCCACTTT. Residues: CAPGPAPSSYNSPLHF.